The clone carrying this T cell receptor beta chain was recorded once. Mismatch with germline at one junction end may stem from a read error. The length of the CDR3 is 16 residues. Germline CDR1 reads MNHNY; CDR2 reads SVGAGI (reference sequence). TCRB libraries came from RNA via three nested multiplex PCR rounds. TCRdb re-derived calls from the multiplex PCR reads in MiXCR, one entry per CDR3 protein. Among about 13,000 distinct CDR3 sequences listed, 66% were seen once. The sample comes from a study of tumor-infiltrating lymphocytes in glioblastoma multiforme. The genes are TRBV6-6 and TRBJ2-1, with TRBD1 matching over 10 bases. The sequenced material came from brain tumor tissue. The source is a male donor with glioblastoma. For the CDR3, the DNA is TGTGCCAGCAGCGCTGGGACAGGGGAATGGTTCAACGAGCAATTCTTC. Translation gives CASSAGTGEWFNEQFF.